This T cell receptor beta chain derives from a study of T cells in Graves' hyperthyroidism and ophthalmopathy. This CDR3 has 14 residues. Germline V lookup: CDR1 LNHDA, CDR2 SQIVND (reference sequence). For this clonotype: Germline is not matched at one junction end, which may reflect a read error.

Using RNA transcripts as the source, TCR beta CDR3 regions were amplified. An initial round of RT-PCR targeting the TCR CDR3 relied on the HTBI primer set. TCRdb re-analysed the multiplex PCR reads in MiXCR, keeping a single row per CDR3 protein. The repertoire holds about 300,000 distinct CDR3 sequences, 16% seen once, with roughly a third in the top ten. The J gene is TRBJ2-5, the V gene TRBV19; D gene unclear. The source is a man aged 25-45 years with Graves' hyperthyroidism. Sequencing was carried out using blood. CDR3 bases: TGTGCCAATAGTACCGACGGGTACCAAGAGACCCAGTACTTC. Amino acid sequence: CANSTDGYQETQYF.